This TCR gamma chain derives from a study of gamma-delta T cells after stem cell transplantation. V gave up 2 bases and J gave up 8 bases; unmatched junction bases: 3. Germline V gives CDR1 GITISATS, CDR2 ISYDGTV (reference sequence). The CDR3 is 11 residues long. TCRdb called clones anew from the RT-PCR reads with CATT. The sample has about 3,500 gamma-chain clones; over 4% are singletons. By sample fraction, this clone is medium-sized. This chain uses TRGV9 with TRGJ1 or TRGJ2. The sequencing input was gamma-delta T cells. The receptor comes from a human donor. It is not recorded whose cells these are; they may come from a transplant donor. The CDR3 loop is CALWEADKKLF. The CDR3 region has the DNA TGTGCCTTGTGGGAGGCGGATAAGAAACTCTTT.